This TCR beta chain was profiled in a study of naive CD8 T cells in extremely preterm neonates. Samples were taken at extremely preterm deliveries at about 22-27 weeks of gestation. Sorting kept Annexin V-negative CD3+CD8+CD45RA+CCR7+ naive T cells. To note about this clone: The antigen is unknown.

Sequenced by immunoSEQ multiplex PCR; TCRdb stores in-frame clones only, minus some. The sample records about 23,000 clones, more than 70% being singletons. Study-wide points: iChao1 richness was lowest in preterm neonates, significantly versus all ages. Compared with older groups, preterm CDR3s were shorter, with fewer N additions and less trimming.

Germline CDR1 MNHEY, CDR2 SVGAGI. The ends lost 0 bases at V and 4 bases at J; junction bases unmatched: 4. The CDR3 covers 15 residues. This sequence was found in a boy who was born preterm. This sequence joins TRBV6-5 and TRBJ1-1; 8 bases line up with TRBD1. What was sequenced was naive CD8+ T cells from cord blood. This CDR3 is CASSYSTTGGTEAFF. Written as DNA, the CDR3 is TGTGCCAGCAGTTACTCGACCACAGGGGGCACTGAAGCTTTCTTT.